The clone carrying this TCR beta chain has only a few counts. Sequencing used immunoSEQ multiplex PCR; TCRdb keeps in-frame clones, though not all of them. The repertoire consists of almost 250,000 clones, with 86% occurring once and the leading ten covering around 1.5%. The data stem from a study of blood T cell repertoires in COVID-19. The clonotype originates from an older woman who had recovered from COVID-19. Source material: peripheral blood.

CDR3 nucleotides: TGTGCCAGCAGCCGACAGGGGGCTGGTGGCTACACCTTC. Its translation is CASSRQGAGGYTF. The chain employs TRBV7-3 and TRBJ1-2; 10 bases match TRBD1. J gave up 7 bases and V 5 bases, and 4 bases lay outside the gene matches. The CDR3 contains 13 residues. Germline CDR1 reads SGHTA; CDR2 reads FQGTGA.